The present T cell receptor (beta chain) was sequenced within a study of blood T cell repertoires in COVID-19. Looking at the study overall: The cDNA or gDNA used as material had been derived from T cells, B-cell-depleted T cells, or PBMCs.

In the authors' workflow: Reference gene primers were amplified, and this amplification served to estimate nucleated cell counts. Sequenced by immunoSEQ multiplex PCR; TCRdb stores in-frame clones only, minus some. The D gene and trimming were derived from the DNA, and the V and J assignments and clone size from that table. The sample records tens of thousands of clones, 89% being singletons. Seattle's enrolled individuals joined amid active infection and were then monitored longitudinally. The sample was peripheral blood. The source of this sequence is a woman aged 55-70 years with COVID-19, enrolled during active disease.

The DNA for the CDR3 is TGTGCCAGCAGTTTTGGGGGGATCAGAGAAAAACTGTTTTTT. Amino acids: CASSFGGIREKLFF. The V call is TRBV6-5, the J call TRBJ1-4, with D tentatively TRBD1 (5 bases). V was trimmed by 4 bases and J by 8 bases, leaving 14 bases between them. CDR3 size: 14 residues. CDR1 MNHEY and CDR2 SVGAGI come from the germline V gene.